This T cell receptor (beta chain) was documented in a study of blood T cells in healthy people across ages (dated by TCRdb to the mid-2010s). As for the study more broadly: In model experiments, template switching captured roughly one uniquely barcoded TCR beta cDNA molecule for every two T cells. To avoid experimental bias, donors of different ages were spread randomly across the sequencing lanes. Using the same blood draw, the study looked at two additional independent replicas of 1 million unique cDNA reads for two donors, one aged 18 to 30 and the other aged 80 or older. Donors were grouped into four age groups: young (average about 15 years), middle-aged (approximately 41), aged (approximately 58) and long-lived (over 80). Using deep sequencing normalized with unique cDNA molecular identifiers, the study measured how TCR beta repertoire diversity changes with age. Study-level results and caveats: The CMV infection status of donors was not known, potentially confounding age-related changes in expanded clonotypes. As age increased, observed TCR beta diversity per million T cells dropped in a roughly linear way, and a significant reduction was already evident by age about 40. Compared with the aged group, the long-lived group had more naive CD4+ T cells, fewer expanded clones and increased TCR diversity, suggesting age selection. The percentage of naive T cells measured by flow cytometry correlated strongly with observed TCR beta diversity. Conclusive comparison of naive and antigen-experienced compartments was prevented by the profiling of bulk unsorted PBMCs. Estimates of total diversity based on one million sequenced T cells were regarded as lower bounds and as underestimates.

Counted from cysteine to phenylalanine, this CDR3 has 15 amino acids. The entry retains the CDR3 DNA only, 45 bases that are in frame from base 1. CDR1 and CDR2, looked up from the germline V gene, are MNHEY and SVGEGT. The V end gives up 7 bases and the J end 0 bases, leaving 6 bases in the junction not matched to a gene. Library method: 5' RACE. Sequencing was performed on an Illumina HiSeq 2500. The second PCR ran for roughly 7 to 12 cycles and used a J-beta primer mix along with a sample-barcoded 5' primer. A template-switch 5' adaptor carrying 12 random nucleotides introduced a unique molecular identifier onto each TCR beta cDNA molecule. Each sample yielded at least 3 million CDR3-containing paired-end reads. First-strand cDNA synthesis was performed from all RNA using the Mint cDNA synthesis kit, with priming by a TRBC-specific oligonucleotide. All cDNA was treated with uracil-DNA glycosylase and then went through a first 18-cycle PCR with the universal primers M1SS and BC2_uni_R. In the authors' own workflow: For normalization, 1 million high-quality reads were randomly selected from each sample, with every read carrying a distinct molecular identifier. Reads with shared molecular identifiers were discarded instead of being binned into consensus sequences. CDR3 identification, clonotype clustering and error correction used MiTCR with a Q25 quality threshold and the strictest error-elimination algorithm. Lower-bound total TCR beta diversity was estimated with a nonparametric unseen species model using Euler transformation. Using fastp trimming at Q25 and MiXCR clonotype assembly, TCRdb reanalyzed the public sequencing data and kept in-frame beta chains. Entries are consolidated by CDR3 protein sequence, retaining the most common genes and DNA. The V and J calls were not made by the authors but by TCRdb's processing. A total of hundreds of thousands of distinct CDR3 sequences appear in this sample, 60% to 80% of them only once. Jointly, the top ten make up 25% to 35% of the sample.

The roughly 39 donors, aged about 6 to 95 years, were systemically healthy Caucasian individuals from Russia. Each donor gave about 10 milliliters of peripheral blood, drawn into EDTA-treated Vacutainer tubes. Ficoll-Paque density-gradient centrifugation was used to isolate PBMCs, with at least 6 million per sample. Total RNA was extracted from PBMCs with Trizol reagent, with at least 5 micrograms obtained per sample. The percentages of naive CD45RAhigh/CD27high T cells were determined by flow cytometry on a PBMC aliquot from every donor. About this clonotype itself: No cognate antigen has been identified for it. Nothing much larger sits one base from this clone, and base qualities are not available.

Sequenced material: blood. Recombination linked TRBV6-2 or TRBV6-3 to TRBJ2-1, with 7 bases in between that match TRBD2. The sequence was collected from a man aged 25-40 years in good health. The CDR3 region reads CASTRPGGSYNEQFF. The sequenced DNA is TGTGCCAGCACTCGACCGGGAGGCTCCTACAATGAGCAGTTCTTC.